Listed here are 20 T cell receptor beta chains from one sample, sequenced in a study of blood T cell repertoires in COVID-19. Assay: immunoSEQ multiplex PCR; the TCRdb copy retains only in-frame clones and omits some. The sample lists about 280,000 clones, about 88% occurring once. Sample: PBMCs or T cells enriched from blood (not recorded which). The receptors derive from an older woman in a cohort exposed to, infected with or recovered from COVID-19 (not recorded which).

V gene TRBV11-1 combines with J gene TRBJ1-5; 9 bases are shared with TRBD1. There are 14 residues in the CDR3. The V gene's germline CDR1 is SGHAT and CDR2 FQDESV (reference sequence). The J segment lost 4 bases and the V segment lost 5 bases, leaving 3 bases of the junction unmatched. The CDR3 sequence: CASSPGQGNQPQHF. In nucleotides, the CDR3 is TGTGCCAGCAGCCCTGGACAGGGGAATCAGCCCCAGCATTTT.

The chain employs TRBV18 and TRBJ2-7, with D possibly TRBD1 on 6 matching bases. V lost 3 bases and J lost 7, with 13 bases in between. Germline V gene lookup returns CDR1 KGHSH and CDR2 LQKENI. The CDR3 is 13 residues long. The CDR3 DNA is TGTGCCAGCTCACCGTTACAGGGTGGTGAGCAGTACTTC. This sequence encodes CASSPLQGGEQYF.

In DNA, the CDR3 is TGTGCCAGTAGTATGGGGGCGCAGAATGGCTACACCTTC. As protein: CASSMGAQNGYTF. The chain links TRBV19 to TRBJ1-2; D is possibly TRBD1 (6 bases). The CDR3 is made up of 13 amino acids. Germline lookup yields CDR1 LNHDA and CDR2 SQIVND (reference sequence). V was trimmed by 3 bases and J by 6 bases, leaving 11 bases between them.

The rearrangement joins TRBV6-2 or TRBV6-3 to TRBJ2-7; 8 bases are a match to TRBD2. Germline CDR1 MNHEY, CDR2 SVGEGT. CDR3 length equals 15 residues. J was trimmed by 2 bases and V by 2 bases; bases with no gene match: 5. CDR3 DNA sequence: TGTGCCAGCAGTTACGCCGGGACTAGAGCCTACGAGCAGTACTTC. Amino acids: CASSYAGTRAYEQYF.

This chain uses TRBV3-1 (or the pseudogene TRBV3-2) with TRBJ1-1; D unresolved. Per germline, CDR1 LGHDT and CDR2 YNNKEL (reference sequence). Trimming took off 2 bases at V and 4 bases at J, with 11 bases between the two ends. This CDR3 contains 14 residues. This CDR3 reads CASSQIAGITEAFF. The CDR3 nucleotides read TGTGCCAGCAGCCAAATAGCCGGGATCACTGAAGCTTTCTTT.

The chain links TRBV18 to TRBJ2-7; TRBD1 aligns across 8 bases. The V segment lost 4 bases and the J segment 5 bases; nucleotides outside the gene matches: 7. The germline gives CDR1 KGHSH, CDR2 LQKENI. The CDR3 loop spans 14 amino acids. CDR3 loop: CASSQDRVVNEQYF. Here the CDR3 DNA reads TGTGCCAGCTCACAGGACAGGGTAGTCAACGAGCAGTACTTC.

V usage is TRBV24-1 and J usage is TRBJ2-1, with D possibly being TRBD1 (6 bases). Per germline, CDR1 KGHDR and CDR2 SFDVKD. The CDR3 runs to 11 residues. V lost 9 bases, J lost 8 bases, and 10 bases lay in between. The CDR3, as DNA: TGTGCCACCGAGGGGGTGGATGAGCAGTTCTTC. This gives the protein CATEGVDEQFF.

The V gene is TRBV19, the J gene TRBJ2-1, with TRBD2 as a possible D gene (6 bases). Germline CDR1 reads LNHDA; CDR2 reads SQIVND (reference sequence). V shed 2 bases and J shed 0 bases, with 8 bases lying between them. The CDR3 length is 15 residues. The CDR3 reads CASSIRGSSYNEQFF. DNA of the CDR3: TGTGCCAGTAGTATACGGGGGAGCTCCTACAATGAGCAGTTCTTC.

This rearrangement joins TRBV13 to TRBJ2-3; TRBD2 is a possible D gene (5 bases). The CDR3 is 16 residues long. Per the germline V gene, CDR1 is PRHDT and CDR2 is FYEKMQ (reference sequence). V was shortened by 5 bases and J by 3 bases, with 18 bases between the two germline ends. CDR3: CASSPDTSWETDTQYF. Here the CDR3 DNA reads TGTGCCAGCAGCCCCGACACCTCTTGGGAGACAGATACGCAGTATTTT.

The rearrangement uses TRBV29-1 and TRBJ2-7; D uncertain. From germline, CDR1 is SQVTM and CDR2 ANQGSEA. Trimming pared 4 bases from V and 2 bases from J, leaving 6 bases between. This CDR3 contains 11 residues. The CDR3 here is CSVAGAYEQYF. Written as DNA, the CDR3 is TGCAGCGTTGCCGGAGCCTACGAGCAGTACTTC.

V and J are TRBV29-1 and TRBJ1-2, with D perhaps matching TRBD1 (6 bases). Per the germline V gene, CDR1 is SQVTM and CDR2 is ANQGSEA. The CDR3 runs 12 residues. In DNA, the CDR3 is TGCAGTGCCCCGGGACAACTCTATGGCTACACCTTC. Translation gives CSAPGQLYGYTF. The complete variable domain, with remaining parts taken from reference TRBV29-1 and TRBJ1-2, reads SAVISQKPSRDICQRGTSLTIQCQVDSQVTMMFWYRQQPGQSLTLIATANQGSEATYESGFVIDKFPISRPNLTFSTLTVSNMSPEDSSIYLCSAPGQLYGYTFGSGTRLTVV.

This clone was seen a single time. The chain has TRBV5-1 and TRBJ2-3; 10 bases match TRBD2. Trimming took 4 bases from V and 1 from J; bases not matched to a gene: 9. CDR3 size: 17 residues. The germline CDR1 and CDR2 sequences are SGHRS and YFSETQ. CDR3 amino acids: CASSEKLAGVGTDTQYF. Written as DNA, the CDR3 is TGCGCCAGCAGCGAAAAGCTAGCGGGAGTGGGCACAGATACGCAGTATTTT.

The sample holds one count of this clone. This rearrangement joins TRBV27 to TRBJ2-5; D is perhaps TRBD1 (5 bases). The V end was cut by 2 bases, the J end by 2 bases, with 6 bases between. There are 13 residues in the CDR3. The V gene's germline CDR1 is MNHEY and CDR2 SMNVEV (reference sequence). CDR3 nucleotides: TGTGCCAGCAGTTTACGGACACAAGAGACCCAGTACTTC. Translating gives CASSLRTQETQYF.

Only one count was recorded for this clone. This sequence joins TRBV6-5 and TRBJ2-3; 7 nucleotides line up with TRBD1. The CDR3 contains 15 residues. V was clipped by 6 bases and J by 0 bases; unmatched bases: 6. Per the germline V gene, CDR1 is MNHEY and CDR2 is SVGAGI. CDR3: CASRSGTASTDTQYF. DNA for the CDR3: TGTGCCAGCAGGTCCGGGACAGCCAGCACAGATACGCAGTATTTT.

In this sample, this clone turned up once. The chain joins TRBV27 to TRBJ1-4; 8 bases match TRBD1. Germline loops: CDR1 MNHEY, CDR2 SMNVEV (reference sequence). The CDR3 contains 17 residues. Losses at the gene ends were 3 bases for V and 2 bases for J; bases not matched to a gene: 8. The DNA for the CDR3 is TGTGCCAGCAGTTTCGCTACAGGGGGGGGTACTAATGAAAAACTGTTTTTT. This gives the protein CASSFATGGGTNEKLFF.

CDR3 sequence: CASNPLAGQETQYF. CDR3 coding DNA: TGTGCCAGCAACCCTCTAGCGGGGCAAGAGACCCAGTACTTC. The chain joins TRBV13 to TRBJ2-5; 9 bases fit TRBD2. Germline V gene sequence: CDR1 PRHDT, CDR2 FYEKMQ (reference sequence). This CDR3 is built from 14 residues. V lost 7 bases to trimming and J lost 2 bases; unmatched junction nucleotides: 5.

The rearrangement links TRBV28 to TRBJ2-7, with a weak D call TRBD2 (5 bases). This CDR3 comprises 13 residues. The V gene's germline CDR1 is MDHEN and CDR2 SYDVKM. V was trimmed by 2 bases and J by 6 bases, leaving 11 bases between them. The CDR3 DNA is TGTGCCAGCAGTTTAAAACTAGTGGGCGAGCAGTACTTC. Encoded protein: CASSLKLVGEQYF.

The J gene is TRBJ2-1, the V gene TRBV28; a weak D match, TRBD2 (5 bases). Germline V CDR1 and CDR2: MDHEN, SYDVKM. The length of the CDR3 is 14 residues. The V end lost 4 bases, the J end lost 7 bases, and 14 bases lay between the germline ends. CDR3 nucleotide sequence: TGTGCCAGCAGTTGGGGAGACTCTAGGAATGAGCAGTTCTTC. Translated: CASSWGDSRNEQFF.

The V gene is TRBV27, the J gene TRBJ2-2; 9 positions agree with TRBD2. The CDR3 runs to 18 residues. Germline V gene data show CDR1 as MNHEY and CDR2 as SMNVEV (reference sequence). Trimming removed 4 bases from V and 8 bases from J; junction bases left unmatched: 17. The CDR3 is CASSSPVLLAGDFGELFF. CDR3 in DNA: TGTGCCAGCAGTTCGCCAGTATTACTAGCGGGCGATTTTGGGGAGCTGTTTTTT.

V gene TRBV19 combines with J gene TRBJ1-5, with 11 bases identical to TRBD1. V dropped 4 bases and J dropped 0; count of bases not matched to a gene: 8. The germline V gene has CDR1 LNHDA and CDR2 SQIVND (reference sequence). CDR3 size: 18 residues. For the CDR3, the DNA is TGTGCCAGTAGTAGGGACAGGGGGAAAAAATATAGCAATCAGCCCCAGCATTTT. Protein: CASSRDRGKKYSNQPQHF.